This TCR beta chain was obtained from a study of cytomegalovirus exposure and HLA in healthy donors. Turning to the study itself: When fewer than 400 donors were genotyped, about 86% of them were found to fall in the Caucasian-associated ancestry cluster. Overall study results and limits: In vitro confirmation showed a few CMV-associated chains to be CMV antigen specific. Equally common other TCR beta chains were less clonally expanded than HLA-associated ones, a later analysis found.

Each of the donors was a healthy bone marrow donor. PCR primers comprised 60 Vbeta and 13 Jbeta primers. Repertoires were generated with immunoSEQ multiplex PCR, while TCRdb's copy carries only in-frame clones and drops some. The repertoire includes 150,000 to 200,000 clones, about three quarters of them detected once, and approximately 5% sits in the top ten. To note about this clone: Its antigen is undetermined.

The CDR3 consists of 15 residues. Trimming removed 0 bases at V and 1 base at J, with 10 bases between. Germline V CDR1 and CDR2: SGHRS, YFSETQ. The chain has TRBV5-1 and TRBJ2-5; a possible D gene is TRBD1 (6 bases). The source of this sequence is a man in his late teens or twenties in good health and CMV-seropositive. Specimen: PBMCs. In DNA form, the CDR3 reads TGCGCCAGCAGCTTGGATCTGGGGGCCCAAGAGACCCAGTACTTC. Its translation: CASSLDLGAQETQYF.